One and the same sample provided the 19 T cell receptor beta chains below, sequenced in a study of T cell changes during pregnancy in multiple sclerosis. TCRdb's copy holds only in-frame clones and misses some; the assay was immunoSEQ multiplex PCR. The sample yields approximately 50,000 clones, 92% seen once. The sample here was CD4+ T cells from peripheral blood mononuclear cells, taken after pregnancy. The receptors stem from a female donor with multiple sclerosis, enrolled in a pregnancy study.

The chain employs TRBV30 and TRBJ1-2, with 9 bases identical to TRBD1. The CDR3 totals 13 residues. V was clipped by 3 bases and J by 4 bases; unmatched bases: 3. Germline CDR1 GTSNPN, CDR2 SVGIG (reference sequence). CDR3 loop: CAWRGTGRYGYTF. The DNA for the CDR3 is TGTGCCTGGAGGGGGACAGGGCGCTATGGCTACACCTTC.

The chain links TRBV25-1 to TRBJ2-2; D might be TRBD1 (6 bases). CDR3 length equals 15 residues. Looked up from germline, CDR1 is MGHDK and CDR2 is SYGVNS. Trimming shortened V by 6 bases and J by 2 bases, and 13 bases separated the two germline ends. CDR3 DNA: TGTGCCAGCAGGCCGGGACACATAAACACCGGGGAGCTGTTTTTT. Its translation: CASRPGHINTGELFF.

The chain carries TRBV5-6 and TRBJ2-3; TRBD2 aligns across 10 bases. The CDR3 consists of 15 residues. Germline-derived CDR1 and CDR2 are SGHDT and YYEEEE. J lost 3 bases, V lost 1 base, and 2 bases had no gene match. CDR3 sequence reads: CASSLSGRGTDTQYF. The CDR3 DNA is TGTGCCAGCAGCTTGAGCGGGAGGGGAACAGATACGCAGTATTTT.

This sequence joins TRBV18 and TRBJ2-5; 8 bases fit TRBD1. V shed 6 bases, J shed 1 base, and the junction held 1 base outside the gene matches. CDR3 length: 13 amino acids. Germline loops: CDR1 KGHSH, CDR2 LQKENI. CDR3 residues: CASSDRVQETQYF. The CDR3 coding sequence is TGTGCCAGCTCGGACAGGGTCCAAGAGACCCAGTACTTC.

The table lists this clone with a count of one. The chain uses TRBV29-1 and TRBJ2-5; 7 bases align to TRBD1. CDR3 length: 12 residues. J gave up 2 bases and V 4 bases, and 1 base lay outside the gene matches. Germline CDR1 reads SQVTM; CDR2 reads ANQGSEA. The CDR3 nucleotides are TGCAGCGTTGGGACAGGTCAAGAGACCCAGTACTTC. This translates into CSVGTGQETQYF.

The DNA for the CDR3 is TGTGCCAGTAGTGATAGCGGGAGAAACAATGAGCAGTTCTTC. As protein: CASSDSGRNNEQFF. This chain links TRBV19 with TRBJ2-1, with 9 bases matching TRBD2. The V gene end was trimmed by 5 bases and the J gene end by 5 bases; junction bases not matched to a gene: 4. This CDR3 region has 14 residues. Germline loops: CDR1 LNHDA, CDR2 SQIVND (reference sequence).

The chain employs TRBV7-9 and TRBJ1-1; D gene unclear. The CDR3 spans 13 residues. V was shortened by 2 bases and J by 0 bases, with 4 bases between the two germline ends. CDR1 and CDR2 (germline): SEHNR, FQNEAQ (reference sequence). CDR3 coding DNA: TGTGCCAGCAGCTTACAGTTGAACACTGAAGCTTTCTTT. This codes for CASSLQLNTEAFF.

This chain connects TRBV6-1 to TRBJ1-5; D uncertain. The CDR3 sequence is 13 residues long. Germline CDR1 is MNHNS and CDR2 is SASEGT. With 7 bases removed from V and 2 bases from J, the gap between germline ends came to 9 bases. The CDR3 DNA follows: TGTGCCAGCATTAATTTAGGCAATCAGCCCCAGCATTTT. It encodes CASINLGNQPQHF.

The chain uses TRBV6-6 and TRBJ1-1; 10 bases agree with TRBD1. The V and J ends lost 8 bases and 0 bases, in that order; junction bases with no gene match: 9. The germline V gene has CDR1 MNHNY and CDR2 SVGAGI (reference sequence). The CDR3 loop spans 16 amino acids. In DNA form, the CDR3 reads TGTGCCAGCGTTAATCGACAGGGGGCCATGAACACTGAAGCTTTCTTT. Its translation is CASVNRQGAMNTEAFF.

This CDR3 reads CASSEADEQFF. DNA of the CDR3: TGCGCCAGCAGCGAAGCCGATGAGCAGTTCTTC. The chain joins TRBV5-1 to TRBJ2-1; no firm D call. Germline CDR1 and CDR2: SGHRS and YFSETQ. The CDR3 runs 11 residues. The V end was cut by 4 bases, the J end by 8 bases, with 7 bases between.

CDR3 sequence (DNA): TGTGCCAGCAAACAGGGACTAAACTCTTACGAGCAGTACTTC. This encodes CASKQGLNSYEQYF. V gene TRBV28 combines with J gene TRBJ2-7; D might be TRBD2 (7 bases). Germline V gene sequence: CDR1 MDHEN, CDR2 SYDVKM. The V gene lost 7 bases and the J gene lost 4 bases, with 17 bases spanning the gap. The CDR3 is 14 amino acids.

The gene calls are TRBV18 and TRBJ2-7; D perhaps matches TRBD2 (6 bases). V was shortened by 2 bases and J by 7 bases, with 9 bases between the two germline ends. This CDR3 contains 12 residues. CDR1 and CDR2 from the germline V gene are KGHSH and LQKENI. The DNA of the CDR3 is TGTGCCAGCTCACCAGACGGAGGGGAGCAGTACTTC. It translates to CASSPDGGEQYF.

The chain combines TRBV6-1 with TRBJ2-2; D is possibly TRBD1 (6 bases). Per the germline V gene, CDR1 is MNHNS and CDR2 is SASEGT. The length of the CDR3 is 14 residues. The V gene lost 3 bases and the J gene lost 7 bases, with 12 bases spanning the gap. The CDR3 sequence: CASSEVRGVGELFF. The CDR3 DNA follows: TGTGCCAGCAGTGAGGTCAGGGGCGTCGGGGAGCTGTTTTTT.

The rearrangement uses TRBV6-5 and TRBJ2-1; 10 bases map to TRBD1. CDR1 and CDR2 from the germline V gene are MNHEY and SVGAGI. This CDR3 is 15 amino acids long. V lost 5 bases and J lost 4; bases outside the gene matches: 5. CDR3: CASSTTGQGYNEQFF. CDR3 DNA: TGTGCCAGCAGTACGACGGGACAGGGGTACAATGAGCAGTTCTTC.

The chain couples TRBV5-4 to TRBJ2-2; no reliable D call. CDR3 length: 13 amino acids. Trimming removed 3 bases at V and 1 base at J, with 4 bases between. The germline V gene encodes CDR1 SGHNT and CDR2 YYREEE (reference sequence). The CDR3 region is CASSSKNTGELFF. The CDR3 DNA reads TGTGCCAGCAGCTCCAAGAACACCGGGGAGCTGTTTTTT.

CDR3 amino acids: CASRQLAGVTNEQFF. For the CDR3, the DNA is TGTGCCAGCAGGCAACTAGCGGGAGTAACCAATGAGCAGTTCTTC. The chain couples TRBV6-1 to TRBJ2-1; 11 bases fit TRBD2. This CDR3 is 15 amino acids long. After removal of 6 bases from V and 6 bases from J, the junction contained 7 bases not matched to a gene. Germline assignment: CDR1 MNHNS and CDR2 SASEGT.

V usage is TRBV21-1 and J usage is TRBJ1-4; the table calls TRBD1, which could not be checked here. TRBV21-1 is recorded as a pseudogene. The CDR3 spans 16 residues. As DNA, the CDR3 is TGTGCCAGCAGCAAAAGAAGACGGGACATTAATGAAAAACTGTTTTTT. This codes for CASSKRRRDINEKLFF.

J is TRBJ2-2 and V is TRBV27; the D is unclear. Germline V gives CDR1 MNHEY, CDR2 SMNVEV (reference sequence). Trimming took off 5 bases at V and 7 bases at J, with 8 bases between the two ends. This CDR3 comprises 12 residues. CDR3 nucleotide sequence: TGTGCCAGCAGTCAGGAAGGCGGGGAGCTGTTTTTT. It yields the protein CASSQEGGELFF.

The chain has TRBV7-8 and TRBJ2-7; TRBD2 agrees at 10 bases. The CDR3 length is 19 residues. V trimming: 2 bases; J trimming: 7 bases; junction bases outside the gene matches: 20. Germline V CDR1 and CDR2: SGHVS, FQNEAQ. The CDR3 protein is CASSLNGASGSTGRWEQYF. CDR3 DNA sequence: TGTGCCAGCAGCTTAAACGGAGCTAGCGGGAGTACTGGGCGTTGGGAGCAGTACTTC. Using reference TRBV7-8 and TRBJ2-7 for the parts outside the CDR3, the full variable domain is GAGVSQSPRYKVAKRGQDVALRCDPISGHVSLFWYQQALGQGPEFLTYFQNEAQLDKSGLPSDRFFAERPEGSVSTLKIQRTQQEDSAVYLCASSLNGASGSTGRWEQYFGPGTRLTVT.